These 26 T cell receptor beta chains came from one sample sequenced in a study of T-cell memory formation after mild COVID-19. TCRdb analysed the 5' RACE reads with MiXCR anew, one entry per CDR3 protein. This sample has 190,000 or so distinct CDR3 sequences, with 27% found just once. The sample consisted of PBMCs or a T cell subset sorted from them (not recorded which). These receptors were taken from an adult woman who had mild COVID-19 (a few samples of this study predate the infection). Cell type and time point are not known.

This clonotype was recorded a few times. CDR3 DNA: TGTGCCACCAGCCGACAACTTACTAGCGGGAGTGAGACCCAGTACTTC. This translates into CATSRQLTSGSETQYF. The genes are TRBV24-1 and TRBJ2-5; 11 bases fit TRBD2. Per the germline V gene, CDR1 is KGHDR and CDR2 is SFDVKD. The CDR3 contains 16 residues. Trimming at V came to 7 bases and at J to 5 bases, leaving 11 bases not matched to a gene.

A few counts support this clonotype. The chain is built from TRBV7-2 and TRBJ2-5; D unresolved. The CDR3 extends over 18 amino acids. Germline CDR1 SGHTA, CDR2 FQGNSA. V lost 1 base, J lost 1 base, and 19 bases lay in between. The CDR3 reads CASSLDLFVWGIQETQYF. DNA of the CDR3: TGTGCCAGCAGCTTAGATCTGTTCGTTTGGGGAATCCAAGAGACCCAGTACTTC.

The gene calls are TRBV27 and TRBJ2-1, with no clear D. Trimming cost V 3 bases and J 6 bases, with 15 bases left between them. Looked up from germline, CDR1 is MNHEY and CDR2 is SMNVEV (reference sequence). The CDR3 is made up of 15 amino acids. CDR3 DNA sequence: TGTGCCAGCAGTTTCCGGATCGCAGCCATCAATGAGCAGTTCTTC. Its translation: CASSFRIAAINEQFF.

The rearrangement uses TRBV7-2 and TRBJ2-1, with 12 positions matching TRBD2. The germline V gene has CDR1 SGHTA and CDR2 FQGNSA. V dropped 4 bases and J dropped 7; count of bases not matched to a gene: 14. The CDR3 is 18 residues long. CDR3 sequence reads: CASSSQRTSGNRRNEQFF. The DNA for the CDR3 is TGTGCCAGCAGCTCGCAAAGGACTAGCGGGAATCGTAGGAATGAGCAGTTCTTC.

This clonotype was counted between two and nine times. The chain uses TRBV3-1 and TRBJ2-7; weak D call: TRBD1 (5 bases). CDR1 is LGHDT and CDR2 is YNNKEL in the germline V gene (reference sequence). V was clipped by 2 bases and J by 8 bases, with 7 bases between them. This CDR3 comprises 11 residues. The CDR3 DNA reads as TGTGCCAGCAGCCAACAGGGCAAGCAGTACTTC. Protein product: CASSQQGKQYF.

This chain uses TRBV29-1 with TRBJ2-1; 9 bases are shared with TRBD2. Losses at the gene ends were 0 bases for V and 3 bases for J; bases not matched to a gene: 3. The CDR3 runs to 15 residues. Per germline, CDR1 SQVTM and CDR2 ANQGSEA. CDR3 DNA: TGCAGCGTTGAAGATGCTAGCGGGGTCTACAATGAGCAGTTCTTC. It is translated as CSVEDASGVYNEQFF.

The chain has TRBV5-6 and TRBJ2-3; a weak D match, TRBD2 (7 bases). The CDR3 consists of 18 residues. V was pared by 0 bases and J by 6 bases, with 23 bases between. The germline CDR1 and CDR2 sequences are SGHDT and YYEEEE. The CDR3 region is CASSLEWGGPVEGDTQYF. In DNA, the CDR3 is TGTGCCAGCAGCTTGGAGTGGGGGGGCCCTGTTGAGGGCGATACGCAGTATTTT.

The V call is TRBV28, the J call TRBJ1-5; 7 bases match TRBD1. From germline, CDR1 is MDHEN and CDR2 SYDVKM. This CDR3 is built from 16 residues. The V gene end was trimmed by 2 bases and the J gene end by 2 bases; junction bases not matched to a gene: 6. CDR3 region: CASSLGGGEGNQPQHF. In nucleotides, the CDR3 is TGTGCCAGCAGTTTAGGAGGGGGCGAGGGCAATCAGCCCCAGCATTTT. Full variable domain (outside the CDR3, taken from reference TRBV28 and TRBJ1-5): DVKVTQSSRYLVKRTGEKVFLECVQDMDHENMFWYRQDPGLGLRLIYFSYDVKMKEKGDIPEGYSVSREKKERFSLILESASTNQTSMYLCASSLGGGEGNQPQHFGDGTRLSIL.

The rearrangement uses TRBV19 and TRBJ2-1; a possible D gene is TRBD2 (6 bases). Germline V gene data show CDR1 as LNHDA and CDR2 as SQIVND (reference sequence). V was clipped by 7 bases and J by 3 bases, with 16 bases between them. This CDR3 is 15 amino acids long. In DNA form, the CDR3 reads TGTGCCAGTACCTTTTCCGGGGGTCTCTACAATGAGCAGTTCTTC. This encodes CASTFSGGLYNEQFF.

The chain joins TRBV5-5 to TRBJ2-3; D uncertain. The CDR3 consists of 12 residues. CDR1 and CDR2 (germline): SGHKS, YYEKEE (reference sequence). Trimming took off 3 bases at V and 6 bases at J, with 8 bases between the two ends. Here the CDR3 reads CASSSEVDTQYF. The DNA for the CDR3 is TGTGCCAGCAGCTCCGAGGTCGATACGCAGTATTTT.

The rearrangement joins TRBV9 to TRBJ1-6; 7 bases align to TRBD1. Germline V gene sequence: CDR1 SGDLS, CDR2 YYNGEE. This CDR3 is built from 16 residues. The V segment lost 3 bases and the J segment 2 bases; nucleotides outside the gene matches: 5. CDR3 loop: CASSAQTGAYNSPLHF. The CDR3 region has the DNA TGTGCCAGCAGCGCACAAACAGGGGCCTATAATTCACCCCTCCACTTT.

This clonotype was seen only a few times. CDR3 in amino acids: CASSSLTSGGTGTQYF. The CDR3 DNA is TGCGCCAGCAGCTCGCTGACTAGCGGGGGAACCGGGACCCAGTACTTC. The rearrangement uses TRBV5-1 and TRBJ2-5; 12 nucleotides align to TRBD2. This CDR3 is built from 16 residues. Per the germline V gene, CDR1 is SGHRS and CDR2 is YFSETQ. With 3 bases clipped from V and 7 bases from J, the junction kept 10 bases outside the gene matches.

This clonotype was recorded a few times. The chain carries TRBV27 and TRBJ1-1; D perhaps matches TRBD1 (5 bases). The length of the CDR3 is 16 residues. CDR1 and CDR2 from the germline V gene are MNHEY and SMNVEV (reference sequence). Trimming removed 4 bases from V and 0 bases from J, with 15 bases in between. The CDR3 nucleotides read TGTGCCAGCAGTTCAGGGAGGGGCTTCATGAACACTGAAGCTTTCTTT. It encodes CASSSGRGFMNTEAFF.

This clonotype has a handful of counts. The rearrangement joins TRBV5-1 to TRBJ2-1, with D perhaps matching TRBD2 (5 bases). The CDR3 totals 16 residues. With 2 bases removed from V and 2 bases from J, the gap between germline ends came to 14 bases. Germline V gene lookup returns CDR1 SGHRS and CDR2 YFSETQ. CDR3 DNA: TGCGCCAGCAGCTTTATCCTGGGGAGCGCCTACAATGAGCAGTTCTTC. Translated: CASSFILGSAYNEQFF.

The sample holds a few counts of this clonotype. This chain joins TRBV13 and TRBJ2-1; D may be TRBD2 (6 bases). The ends were cut back, 5 bases at V and 6 bases at J, with 14 bases in the middle. The V gene's germline CDR1 is PRHDT and CDR2 FYEKMQ (reference sequence). CDR3 length: 14 amino acids. The CDR3 bases are TGTGCCAGCAGCACCTGGGACTTTCTCAATGAGCAGTTCTTC. Its protein is CASSTWDFLNEQFF.

V and J are TRBV7-2 and TRBJ2-3; 10 positions agree with TRBD2. Germline V gene data show CDR1 as SGHTA and CDR2 as FQGNSA. Trimming at V came to 5 bases and at J to 3 bases, leaving 11 bases not matched to a gene. There are 17 residues in the CDR3. CDR3 region: CASSPDPGLAMTDTQYF. The CDR3 bases are TGTGCCAGCAGCCCAGATCCGGGACTAGCGATGACAGATACGCAGTATTTT.

This clonotype was seen a few times. The V call is TRBV27, the J call TRBJ1-6; D is undetermined. Germline loops: CDR1 MNHEY, CDR2 SMNVEV (reference sequence). With 5 bases removed from V and 9 bases from J, the gap between germline ends came to 14 bases. The CDR3 runs 14 residues. CDR3 sequence reads: CASSRSAGISPLHF. The CDR3 DNA reads as TGTGCCAGCAGTCGGTCTGCCGGGATTTCACCCCTCCACTTT.

This clonotype was picked up a small number of times. The chain joins TRBV5-1 to TRBJ1-1; maybe TRBD1 (5 bases). Germline CDR1 SGHRS, CDR2 YFSETQ. CDR3 size: 15 residues. The germline V and J ends were trimmed by 1 base and 5 bases, with 15 bases remaining between them. The CDR3 nucleotides read TGCGCCAGCAGCTTGAATCAGGGCGGGAAGACTGAAGCTTTCTTT. It specifies CASSLNQGGKTEAFF.

V is TRBV5-8 and J is TRBJ2-5; possibly TRBD1 or TRBD2 for D (5 bases each). V was cut by 4 bases and J by 4 bases, with 20 bases left in between. CDR1 and CDR2 (germline): SGHTS, YDEGEE. The CDR3 spans 16 residues. CDR3 residues: CASSRKGTRRGETQYF. Written as DNA, the CDR3 is TGTGCCAGCAGCCGCAAAGGGACGAGACGAGGAGAGACCCAGTACTTC.

The chain employs TRBV3-1 and TRBJ2-1; the match to TRBD2 covers 9 bases. V lost 1 base to trimming and J lost 10 bases; unmatched junction nucleotides: 11. Germline CDR1 LGHDT, CDR2 YNNKEL (reference sequence). This CDR3 spans 16 amino acids. CDR3 in amino acids: CASSQVLAGARGEQFF. CDR3 nucleotides: TGTGCCAGCAGCCAAGTACTAGCGGGCGCAAGGGGGGAGCAGTTCTTC.

This chain links TRBV6-2 or TRBV6-3 with TRBJ2-1, with TRBD1 matching 8 bases. Unmatched junction bases numbered 4, after V lost 1 base and J lost 8 bases. CDR3 length: 14 residues. Germline values: CDR1 MNHEY, CDR2 SVGEGT. CDR3 nucleotide sequence: TGTGCCAGCAGTTACTTCGGACAGGGTGATGAGCAGTTCTTC. Amino acid sequence: CASSYFGQGDEQFF.

This clonotype turned up a few times. The V and J genes are TRBV5-1 and TRBJ1-2; TRBD1 agrees at 8 bases. The CDR3 runs 14 residues. Germline CDR1 is SGHRS and CDR2 is YFSETQ. Trimming at V came to 4 bases and at J to 8 bases, leaving 10 bases not matched to a gene. The CDR3 protein is CASSQHTGGEGYTF. CDR3 nucleotide sequence: TGCGCCAGCAGCCAACACACAGGGGGGGAAGGCTACACCTTC.

The chain uses TRBV13 and TRBJ2-2; maybe TRBD1 (5 bases). CDR3 length: 14 residues. Trimming removed 3 bases at V and 5 bases at J, with 10 bases between. The V gene's germline CDR1 is PRHDT and CDR2 FYEKMQ (reference sequence). CDR3 DNA: TGTGCCAGCAGCTTGACTCAGGGAACCGGGGAGCTGTTTTTT. Translated, it gives CASSLTQGTGELFF.

The gene calls are TRBV23-1 and TRBJ2-1; the D gene could be TRBD1 or TRBD2 (5 bases each). TRBV23-1 is classed as an ORF, of uncertain function. V was trimmed by 6 bases and J by 6 bases, leaving 15 bases between them. This CDR3 spans 14 amino acids. The CDR3 is CASSAGTRGNEQFF. In DNA form, the CDR3 reads TGCGCCAGCAGCGCAGGGACGAGGGGCAATGAGCAGTTCTTC.

The V call is TRBV7-9, the J call TRBJ2-2; D call uncertain. Germline loops: CDR1 SEHNR, CDR2 FQNEAQ (reference sequence). The CDR3 runs 16 residues. V was pared by 5 bases and J by 0 bases, with 13 bases between. This CDR3 is CASSLFSNANTGELFF. CDR3 coding DNA: TGTGCCAGCAGCCTTTTTAGTAACGCGAACACCGGGGAGCTGTTTTTT.

CDR3 DNA sequence: TGTGCCACCAGTGACTATAGAGGGTGGGGACTTGCCTACGAGCAGTACTTC. It codes for CATSDYRGWGLAYEQYF. This chain links TRBV24-1 with TRBJ2-7; the D gene is possibly TRBD2 (6 bases). Germline CDR1 KGHDR, CDR2 SFDVKD. This CDR3 has 17 residues. Between the trimmed V and J ends, which lost 4 bases and 2 bases, there was a span of 20 bases.